This note documents a single T cell receptor beta chain sequence. Its antigen remains unknown. This specimen comes from a study of beta chain features in type 1 diabetes. Study conclusions and caveats: There was no resolution here of whether HLA type influences TCRB rearrangement. Shorter templates might be favored by PCR, and equally so in patients and in controls. Across all four CD4+ subsets, people with type 1 diabetes showed modestly shorter TCRB CDR3s.

CD4+ naive, central memory, regulatory and stem cell-like memory subsets were isolated by sorting on CD45RO/CCR7/CD25/CD127/CD95/CD27. All of the isolated RNA was reverse transcribed, so expressed TCRB transcripts were sequenced. Libraries were prepared by immunoSEQ multiplex PCR; TCRdb keeps only in-frame clonotypes and omits some of them. The sample includes about 340,000 clones, approximately 9.7% of them seen just once. The CDR3 length is 18 residues. The V gene lost 1 base and the J gene lost 4 bases, with 18 bases spanning the gap. The germline V gene has CDR1 SGHRS and CDR2 YFSETQ. The V and J genes are TRBV5-1 and TRBJ2-6; a possible D gene is TRBD2 (5 bases). This sequence originates from a man aged 25 to 40 with type 1 diabetes. Material for sequencing was central memory CD4+ T cells from blood. The DNA of the CDR3 is TGCGCCAGCAGCTTGAATACTTTCGGGGTTTACGGGGCCAACGTCCTGACTTTC. It specifies CASSLNTFGVYGANVLTF.